The next 30 T cell receptor beta chains were all read from a single sample in a study of technical replicates of blood from a handful of donors (TCRdb year 2017). The library was prepared using the immunoSEQ multiplex PCR assay. The clones in this table, taken by TCRdb from immuneACCESS, are in-frame only. Not every clone is retained; where verified, under half of the shortfall comes from an unresolved V gene, and the cause of the rest is unknown. This sample has roughly 52,000 clones in its table, and nearly 95% of those were observed once. Together, the top ten hold around 3.2% of the sample. Sequenced sample: PBMCs. All receptors come from a human donor in good health. Some clones in this sample may be carry-over from other donors' samples.

The gene calls are TRBV5-1 and TRBJ2-7, with D perhaps matching TRBD2 (5 bases). The germline V gene encodes CDR1 SGHRS and CDR2 YFSETQ. V was shortened by 0 bases and J by 2 bases, with 12 bases between the two germline ends. CDR3 length: 15 residues. The CDR3 DNA reads as TGCGCCAGCAGCTTGGTCTCCGGAGGACCCTACGAGCAGTACTTC. Translation: CASSLVSGGPYEQYF.

The rearrangement links TRBV19 to TRBJ1-2, with unresolved D. The CDR3 spans 13 residues. V was pared by 8 bases and J by 6 bases, with 16 bases between. The germline V gene encodes CDR1 LNHDA and CDR2 SQIVND (reference sequence). The CDR3 sequence: CASQPGGGNGYTF. The CDR3 nucleotides read TGTGCCAGTCAACCCGGCGGCGGGAATGGCTACACCTTC. Based on the CDR3 plus reference TRBV19 and TRBJ1-2, the full variable domain is DGGITQSPKYLFRKEGQNVTLSCEQNLNHDAMYWYRQDPGQGLRLIYYSQIVNDFQKGDIAEGYSVSREKKESFPLTVTSAQKNPTAFYLCASQPGGGNGYTFGSGTRLTVV.

The chain's CDR3 is CASSPFEGVDTEAFF. The DNA for the CDR3 is TGTGCCAGCTCACCATTTGAGGGCGTTGACACTGAAGCTTTCTTT. This chain uses TRBV18 with TRBJ1-1; no firm D call. Germline V gene sequence: CDR1 KGHSH, CDR2 LQKENI. Trimming cost V 2 bases and J 3 bases, with 13 bases left between them. The CDR3 is made up of 15 amino acids.

The V call is TRBV2, the J call TRBJ2-7; possibly TRBD1 for D (6 bases). The CDR3 is made up of 14 amino acids. Trimming pared 6 bases from V and 4 bases from J, leaving 16 bases between. Germline V gene lookup returns CDR1 SNHLY and CDR2 FYNNEI. CDR3 loop: CASRLTQGSYEQYF. In DNA form, the CDR3 reads TGTGCCAGCAGGTTGACTCAGGGGTCGTACGAGCAGTACTTC.

The chain joins TRBV21-1 to TRBJ1-2. TRBV21-1 is classified as a pseudogene. The CDR3 sequence is 9 residues long. DNA for the CDR3: TGTGCCAGCAGCACTCCCCCCACCTTC. Protein product: CASSTPPTF.

This clone has just one count. The chain uses TRBV5-4 and TRBJ1-3, with D possibly TRBD1 on 6 matching bases. Germline V CDR1 and CDR2: SGHNT, YYREEE (reference sequence). The V end lost 6 bases, the J end lost 4 bases, and 17 bases lay between the germline ends. The CDR3 spans 15 residues. In DNA form, the CDR3 reads TGTGCCAGCAACCCACAGGGTCTGTTAGGAAACACCATATATTTT. Its protein product is CASNPQGLLGNTIYF. Full variable domain (remainder filled in from reference TRBV5-4 and TRBJ1-3): ETGVTQSPTHLIKTRGQQVTLRCSSQSGHNTVSWYQQALGQGPQFIFQYYREEENGRGNFPPRFSGLQFPNYSSELNVNALELDDSALYLCASNPQGLLGNTIYFGEGSWLTVV.

The V gene is TRBV2, the J gene TRBJ2-1; 11 positions agree with TRBD2. Germline V gives CDR1 SNHLY, CDR2 FYNNEI. This CDR3 region has 14 residues. V shed 10 bases, J shed 7 bases, and the junction held 9 bases outside the gene matches. The CDR3 region is CATWTSGPRNEQFF. The CDR3, as DNA: TGTGCCACCTGGACTAGCGGGCCCCGGAATGAGCAGTTCTTC.

The rearrangement links TRBV21-1 to TRBJ1-3; the DNA was not used to check the table's D call, TRBD1. TRBV21-1 is an annotated pseudogene. The length of the CDR3 is 12 residues. The CDR3 DNA follows: TGTGCCAGCAGGGCATTGAAGAACACCATATATTTT. Translation gives CASRALKNTIYF.

The chain uses TRBV5-1 and TRBJ2-1; perhaps TRBD1 as D (5 bases). Germline CDR1 SGHRS, CDR2 YFSETQ. This CDR3 is built from 14 residues. Trimming removed 0 bases from V and 9 bases from J, with 13 bases in between. The CDR3 DNA follows: TGCGCCAGCAGCTTGGTTCCAGGGCTTGCTGAGCAGTTCTTC. Its translation is CASSLVPGLAEQFF.

The J gene is TRBJ2-4, the V gene TRBV25-1; 11 bases are a match to TRBD2. The V segment lost 3 bases and the J segment 4 bases; nucleotides outside the gene matches: 2. CDR3 size: 15 residues. Germline loops: CDR1 MGHDK, CDR2 SYGVNS. CDR3: CASSDASGGKNIQYF. The CDR3 DNA is TGTGCCAGCAGTGATGCTAGCGGGGGGAAAAACATTCAGTACTTC.

The chain employs TRBV5-1 and TRBJ2-7, with a possible D match to TRBD1 (6 bases). The CDR3 totals 13 residues. V was clipped by 4 bases and J by 6 bases, with 14 bases between them. Per the germline V gene, CDR1 is SGHRS and CDR2 is YFSETQ. CDR3 sequence (DNA): TGCGCCAGCAGCCCAAACCGGGACACCGAGCAGTACTTC. Translating gives CASSPNRDTEQYF.

This clone was seen a single time. The V and J genes are TRBV29-1 and TRBJ2-1, with 13 bases identical to TRBD2. This CDR3 spans 16 amino acids. Trimming took 4 bases from V and 1 from J; bases not matched to a gene: 4. Germline values: CDR1 SQVTM, CDR2 ANQGSEA. CDR3 coding DNA: TGCAGCGTTGGGACTAGCGGGGGCCGATCCTACAATGAGCAGTTCTTC. This gives the protein CSVGTSGGRSYNEQFF.

V is TRBV5-8 and J is TRBJ1-5, with 10 positions matching TRBD1. J was trimmed by 2 bases and V by 1 base; bases with no gene match: 3. CDR1 is SGHTS, CDR2 YDEGEE, per germline. The CDR3 consists of 16 residues. This CDR3 reads CASSLRQGAGNQPQHF. CDR3 bases: TGTGCCAGCAGCTTGAGACAGGGGGCAGGCAATCAGCCCCAGCATTTT.

The chain joins TRBV5-4 to TRBJ2-7, with D hard to call. This CDR3 is built from 13 residues. V lost 0 bases to trimming and J lost 0 bases, with 4 bases between them. Germline V gene sequence: CDR1 SGHNT, CDR2 YYREEE (reference sequence). CDR3 in DNA: TGTGCCAGCAGCTTGGGGGCCTCCTACGAGCAGTACTTC. Amino acid sequence: CASSLGASYEQYF.

The rearrangement uses TRBV15 and TRBJ2-4; perhaps TRBD2 as D (6 bases). Germline V gene sequence: CDR1 LNHNV, CDR2 YYDKDF (reference sequence). This CDR3 has 13 residues. V gave up 9 bases and J gave up 3 bases, with 12 bases separating them. The CDR3 protein is CATRGGIKNIQYF. The CDR3 DNA follows: TGTGCCACGCGGGGCGGGATCAAAAACATTCAGTACTTC.

This clone was found once. The gene calls are TRBV15 and TRBJ1-2, with 9 bases aligning to TRBD1. Germline V gene data show CDR1 as LNHNV and CDR2 as YYDKDF (reference sequence). The CDR3 contains 14 residues. J was trimmed by 8 bases and V by 5 bases; bases with no gene match: 9. CDR3 sequence reads: CATSSRRTGEGYTF. CDR3 DNA: TGTGCCACCAGCTCGCGTAGGACAGGGGAAGGCTACACCTTC. The variable domain in full, completed from reference TRBV15 and TRBJ1-2, reads DAMVIQNPRYQVTQFGKPVTLSCSQTLNHNVMYWYQQKSSQAPKLLFHYYDKDFNNEADTPDNFQSRRPNTSFCFLDIRSPGLGDTAMYLCATSSRRTGEGYTFGSGTRLTVV.

The CDR3 spells CASSFLAGDISYGYTF. In DNA form, the CDR3 reads TGTGCCAGCAGCTTTTTGGCAGGGGATATCAGCTATGGCTACACCTTC. The chain employs TRBV5-4 and TRBJ1-2, with a weak D call TRBD1 (6 bases). The CDR3 has 16 residues. Germline CDR1 SGHNT, CDR2 YYREEE (reference sequence). Trimming took off 2 bases at V and 4 bases at J, with 18 bases between the two ends.

Notes on this clone: One junction end disagrees with the germline gene, perhaps due to a read error. V is TRBV6-1 and J is TRBJ2-3; 11 nucleotides match TRBD2. This CDR3 has 17 residues. From germline, CDR1 is MNHNS and CDR2 SASEGT. This chain's CDR3 is CASSQARTSGSTDTQYF. The CDR3 DNA follows: TGTGCCAGCAGTCAAGCCCGGACTAGCGGGAGCACAGATACGCAGTATTTT.

The genes are TRBV5-5 and TRBJ1-2, with D tentatively TRBD1 (6 bases). CDR1 is SGHKS, CDR2 YYEKEE, per germline (reference sequence). The CDR3 is 16 amino acids. V was cut by 4 bases and J by 0 bases, with 16 bases left in between. Written as DNA, the CDR3 is TGTGCCAGCAGCCCGTCCTCAGGGGAAGCTAACTATGGCTACACCTTC. This sequence encodes CASSPSSGEANYGYTF.

The genes are TRBV5-8 and TRBJ2-1; 9 bases line up with TRBD1. The V segment lost 2 bases and the J segment 5 bases; nucleotides outside the gene matches: 8. This CDR3 contains 16 residues. Germline CDR1 reads SGHTS; CDR2 reads YDEGEE. The CDR3: CASSLIGTGFNNEQFF. CDR3 DNA sequence: TGTGCCAGCAGCTTAATCGGGACAGGGTTCAACAATGAGCAGTTCTTC.

The chain recombines TRBV11-2 with TRBJ2-7; TRBD2 agrees at 11 bases. The CDR3 has 15 residues. Per germline, CDR1 SGHAT and CDR2 FQNNGV. Trimming at V came to 5 bases and at J to 7 bases, leaving 10 bases not matched to a gene. CDR3 region: CASSPGTSGVGEQYF. The CDR3 DNA reads as TGTGCCAGCAGCCCCGGGACTAGCGGCGTGGGGGAGCAGTACTTC.

The chain couples TRBV12-5 to TRBJ1-5; 8 bases are a match to TRBD1. CDR3 length: 14 amino acids. The junction had 4 bases not matched to a gene; V was cut back by 3 bases and J by 6 bases. Per the germline V gene, CDR1 is LGHNT and CDR2 is FRNRAP. The CDR3 DNA reads TGTGCTAGTGGTTTACAGGGGGGGGGTCAGCCCCAGCATTTT. This translates into CASGLQGGGQPQHF.

The V gene is TRBV7-6, the J gene TRBJ2-2; tentative D call: TRBD2 (6 bases). Per germline, CDR1 SGHVS and CDR2 FNYEAQ. The CDR3 covers 13 residues. V lost 5 bases to trimming and J lost 6 bases, with 10 bases between them. The CDR3 spells CASSQEGPGELFF. The CDR3 DNA is TGTGCCAGCAGCCAGGAGGGGCCCGGGGAGCTGTTTTTT.

This rearrangement joins TRBV7-2 to TRBJ1-1; D may be TRBD1 (5 bases). There are 13 residues in the CDR3. The germline V gene encodes CDR1 SGHTA and CDR2 FQGNSA. Trimming removed 5 bases from V and 5 bases from J, with 12 bases in between. CDR3 sequence reads: CASSAIGGTEAFF. CDR3 coding DNA: TGTGCCAGCAGCGCTATTGGGGGGACTGAAGCTTTCTTT.

This clone occurred once. The chain couples TRBV7-9 to TRBJ1-2; D is unclear. The CDR3 runs 15 residues. Germline V gene sequence: CDR1 SEHNR, CDR2 FQNEAQ (reference sequence). V dropped 5 bases and J dropped 4 bases, with 17 bases sitting between them. The CDR3 loop reads CASSISDGNFYGYTF. In DNA, the CDR3 is TGTGCCAGCAGCATATCGGACGGGAACTTCTATGGCTACACCTTC.

The rearrangement links TRBV19 to TRBJ2-5; maybe TRBD2 (5 bases). Germline V gene data show CDR1 as LNHDA and CDR2 as SQIVND (reference sequence). This CDR3 contains 16 residues. V lost 2 bases to trimming and J lost 1 base, with 14 bases between them. In DNA, the CDR3 is TGTGCCAGTAGTATAAGGAAAAGCGGACCCCAAGAGACCCAGTACTTC. Translation: CASSIRKSGPQETQYF.

The V and J genes are TRBV19 and TRBJ1-6, with 8 nucleotides matching TRBD1. The CDR3 runs to 15 residues. Germline assignment: CDR1 LNHDA and CDR2 SQIVND (reference sequence). J lost 7 bases, V lost 3 bases, and 5 bases had no gene match. The DNA for the CDR3 is TGTGCCAGTAGTATGACCGGACAGGGAAATTCACCCCTCCACTTT. It codes for CASSMTGQGNSPLHF.

This chain links TRBV4-3 with TRBJ2-4; D is perhaps TRBD2 (6 bases). The CDR3 is 18 residues long. Germline V gives CDR1 LGHNA, CDR2 YSLEER. V lost 4 bases, J lost 1 base, and 20 bases lay in between. The CDR3 protein is CASSPETGTSRAKNIQYF. The DNA of the CDR3 is TGCGCCAGCAGCCCAGAAACCGGGACTTCCCGGGCCAAAAACATTCAGTACTTC.

The chain has TRBV7-8 and TRBJ2-1, with 9 nucleotides matching TRBD2. V gave up 1 base and J gave up 8 bases; unmatched junction bases: 6. Germline V gene sequence: CDR1 SGHVS, CDR2 FQNEAQ. This CDR3 has 15 amino acids. CDR3 coding DNA: TGTGCCAGCAGCTTAGAAGCGGGGGGCATCGATGAGCAGTTCTTC. It specifies CASSLEAGGIDEQFF.

V usage is TRBV7-2 and J usage is TRBJ1-2; D is ambiguous. The germline V gene has CDR1 SGHTA and CDR2 FQGNSA. V lost 2 bases and J lost 7, with 17 bases in between. There are 15 residues in the CDR3. Written as DNA, the CDR3 is TGTGCCAGCAGCTTACGATCTGCGGAGGGTGGTGGCTACACCTTC. This translates into CASSLRSAEGGGYTF.